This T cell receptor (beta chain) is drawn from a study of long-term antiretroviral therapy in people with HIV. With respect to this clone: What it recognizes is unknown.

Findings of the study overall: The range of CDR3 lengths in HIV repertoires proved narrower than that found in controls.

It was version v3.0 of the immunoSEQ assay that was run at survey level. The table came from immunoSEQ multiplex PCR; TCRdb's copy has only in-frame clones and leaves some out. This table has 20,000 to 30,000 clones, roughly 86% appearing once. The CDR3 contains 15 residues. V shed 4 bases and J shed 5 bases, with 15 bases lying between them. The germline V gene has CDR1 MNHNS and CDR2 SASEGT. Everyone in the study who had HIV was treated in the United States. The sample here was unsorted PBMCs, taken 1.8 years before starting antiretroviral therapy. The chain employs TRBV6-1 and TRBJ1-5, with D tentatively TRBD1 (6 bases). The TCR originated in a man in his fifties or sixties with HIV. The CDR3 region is CASSVRVGGDQPQHF. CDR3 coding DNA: TGTGCCAGCAGTGTGCGGGTAGGGGGGGATCAGCCCCAGCATTTT.